A single sample gave rise to the 32 T cell receptor beta chains below, sequenced in a study of low-dose radiotherapy and immunotherapy resistance in tumors. Primers targeting TRAV and TRBV primed first-strand cDNA, covering alpha and beta chains. Using a constant-region primer together with a V-primer adapter, TCRs were subjected to 15 to 25 PCR cycles of amplification. One entry per CDR3 protein results from TCRdb running MiXCR on the reads. The sample shows about 100,000 distinct CDR3 sequences, 20% of them seen only once. Regarding time point: after trial treatment. As for treatment: LDRT plus nivolumab, ipilimumab, low-dose cyclophosphamide and aspirin (RACIN trial). The sample in question was PBMCs, obtained after low-dose radiotherapy plus immunotherapy. These receptors were obtained from a male donor with prostate cancer.

This clonotype was seen at least ten times. The genes are TRBV29-1 and TRBJ1-3; 7 bases are shared with TRBD1. V gave up 7 bases and J gave up 2 bases; unmatched junction bases: 5. This CDR3 comprises 13 residues. The germline CDR1 and CDR2 sequences are SQVTM and ANQGSEA. The CDR3 here is CSAAGTAGNTIYF. CDR3 bases: TGCAGCGCCGCCGGGACAGCTGGAAACACCATATATTTT.

This clonotype appeared a few times. This chain connects TRBV10-2 to TRBJ2-5; possible D gene TRBD2, 6 bases. Trimming took off 7 bases at V and 5 bases at J, with 14 bases between the two ends. The CDR3 length is 13 residues. Per the germline V gene, CDR1 is WSHSY and CDR2 is SAAADI. CDR3 DNA: TGCGCCAGCACTTCAGGAGGGAGTGAGACCCAGTACTTC. Translated, it gives CASTSGGSETQYF.

This clonotype showed up just a few times. The CDR3 loop is CASSFGHRGNTEAFF. Here the CDR3 DNA reads TGCGCCAGCAGCTTCGGCCACCGGGGAAACACTGAAGCTTTCTTT. The chain combines TRBV5-1 with TRBJ1-1; D gene ambiguous. Germline V gives CDR1 SGHRS, CDR2 YFSETQ. V was clipped by 2 bases and J by 2 bases, with 13 bases between them. This CDR3 has 15 amino acids.

This clonotype was recorded at least ten times. The rearrangement joins TRBV7-2 to TRBJ2-3; D uncertain. In germline, CDR1 is SGHTA, CDR2 FQGNSA. This CDR3 region has 13 residues. Trimming stripped 1 base from V and 5 bases from J, with 7 bases between. CDR3 nucleotides: TGTGCCAGCAGCTTAGGCCCCCTAGATACGCAGTATTTT. Translated, it gives CASSLGPLDTQYF.

This clonotype was seen repeatedly, ten times or more. The rearrangement uses TRBV5-6 and TRBJ1-1; 10 bases agree with TRBD1. This CDR3 has 15 residues. The junction had 2 bases not matched to a gene; V was cut back by 3 bases and J by 0 bases. Per germline, CDR1 SGHDT and CDR2 YYEEEE. The CDR3 region is CASSSDRGLNTEAFF. CDR3 coding DNA: TGTGCCAGCAGCTCCGACAGGGGGCTGAACACTGAAGCTTTCTTT.

This clonotype came up many times. The chain recombines TRBV5-1 with TRBJ1-1; no clear D gene. From germline, CDR1 is SGHRS and CDR2 YFSETQ. The CDR3 extends over 18 amino acids. Trimming removed 0 bases at V and 0 bases at J, with 18 bases between. CDR3 residues: CASSLVGRRQSVNTEAFF. The DNA of the CDR3 is TGCGCCAGCAGCTTGGTGGGGAGAAGGCAGAGTGTGAACACTGAAGCTTTCTTT.

The table lists this clonotype with a few counts. The V and J genes are TRBV28 and TRBJ1-6; D call uncertain. Per germline, CDR1 MDHEN and CDR2 SYDVKM. Trimming removed 6 bases at V and 5 bases at J, with 14 bases between. This CDR3 spans 15 amino acids. The CDR3 region has the DNA TGTGCCAGCAGGTCGTCGGGTGGGAATAATTCACCCCTCCACTTT. Translation gives CASRSSGGNNSPLHF.

The chain couples TRBV28 to TRBJ2-5, with 8 bases matching TRBD1. CDR3 length: 15 residues. Trimming cost V 1 base and J 1 base; bases outside gene matches: 2. In germline, CDR1 is MDHEN, CDR2 SYDVKM. CDR3 region: CASSLYGTGQETQYF. CDR3 sequence (DNA): TGTGCCAGCAGTTTATACGGGACAGGCCAAGAGACCCAGTACTTC. Looking up the rest from reference TRBV28 and TRBJ2-5 gives the full variable domain: DVKVTQSSRYLVKRTGEKVFLECVQDMDHENMFWYRQDPGLGLRLIYFSYDVKMKEKGDIPEGYSVSREKKERFSLILESASTNQTSMYLCASSLYGTGQETQYFGPGTRLLVL.

The table lists this clonotype with many counts. This chain connects TRBV5-4 to TRBJ2-7; D remains unclear. Looked up from germline, CDR1 is SGHNT and CDR2 is YYREEE (reference sequence). The CDR3 length is 12 residues. Trimming took 4 bases from V and 4 from J, leaving 9 bases between them. The CDR3 DNA sequence: TGTGCCAGCAGCAGACCCTTATACGAGCAGTACTTC. Protein product: CASSRPLYEQYF.

Ten or more counts support this clonotype. The DNA of the CDR3 is TGCAGTGCTAGAGATAGAACAGGGACTAACTATGGCTACACCTTC. Its protein is CSARDRTGTNYGYTF. The chain recombines TRBV20-1 with TRBJ1-2; D might be TRBD1 (6 bases). With 0 bases removed from V and 0 bases from J, the gap between germline ends came to 11 bases. In germline, CDR1 is DFQATT, CDR2 SNEGSKA (reference sequence). The length of the CDR3 is 15 residues.

This clonotype was detected ten times or more. The chain couples TRBV20-1 to TRBJ2-5, with D possibly matching TRBD1 (8 bases). V was trimmed by 4 bases and J by 4 bases, leaving 16 bases between them. Germline-derived CDR1 and CDR2 are DFQATT and SNEGSKA (reference sequence). The CDR3 loop spans 14 amino acids. CDR3 coding DNA: TGCAGTGCTAAGGAAAACAGGGGGGGAGAGACCCAGTACTTC. Amino acid sequence: CSAKENRGGETQYF.

About this clonotype itself: A far larger clone is off by one base, so a read error is likely. This chain uses TRBV6-2 or TRBV6-3 with TRBJ2-3; unclear D gene. Germline CDR1 reads MNHEY; CDR2 reads SVGEGT. This CDR3 comprises 15 residues. The V gene lost 6 bases and the J gene lost 2 bases, with 15 bases spanning the gap. CDR3 sequence reads: CASRLVLVNTDTQYF. In nucleotides, the CDR3 is TGTGCCAGCAGGTTAGTTCTAGTCAACACAGATACGCAGTATTTT.

Concerning this clonotype: A far larger clone lies a single base away; this is likely a read error. This rearrangement joins TRBV6-8 to TRBJ2-3; possibly TRBD1 for D (6 bases). CDR1 MNHGY and CDR2 SAAAGT come from the germline V gene. There are 13 residues in the CDR3. Trimming removed 6 bases at V and 7 bases at J, with 14 bases between. CDR3 DNA: TGTGCCAGCAGGCCTTCAGGGGCCTATACGCAGTATTTT. This sequence encodes CASRPSGAYTQYF.

The V call is TRBV30, the J call TRBJ2-5, with D unresolved. The V end lost 5 bases, the J end lost 6 bases, and 13 bases lay between the germline ends. The CDR3 runs 12 residues. CDR1 is GTSNPN, CDR2 SVGIG, per germline (reference sequence). The CDR3 loop is CAWSTPYQTQYF. The CDR3 DNA sequence: TGTGCCTGGTCCACGCCCTACCAGACCCAGTACTTC.

This clonotype was picked up many times. The rearrangement links TRBV3-1 to TRBJ2-7, with 7 bases that match TRBD2. The CDR3 has 13 amino acids. CDR1 LGHDT and CDR2 YNNKEL come from the germline V gene (reference sequence). With 1 base clipped from V and 5 bases from J, the junction kept 2 bases outside the gene matches. The CDR3: CASSQGAGDEQYF. CDR3 bases: TGTGCCAGCAGCCAAGGGGCGGGGGACGAGCAGTACTTC.

This clonotype occurred many times. The chain is built from TRBV19 and TRBJ2-5; D not certain. Deletions cut 2 bases from V and 5 bases from J, with 3 bases between. The CDR3 length is 11 residues. Per germline, CDR1 LNHDA and CDR2 SQIVND (reference sequence). This chain's CDR3 is CASSIKETQYF. The CDR3, as DNA: TGTGCCAGTAGTATAAAGGAGACCCAGTACTTC. Filled out from reference TRBV19 and TRBJ2-5, the complete variable domain reads DGGITQSPKYLFRKEGQNVTLSCEQNLNHDAMYWYRQDPGQGLRLIYYSQIVNDFQKGDIAEGYSVSREKKESFPLTVTSAQKNPTAFYLCASSIKETQYFGPGTRLLVL.

This clonotype was seen many times. V is TRBV2 and J is TRBJ1-2, with D perhaps matching TRBD1 (6 bases). The CDR3 has 15 residues. The germline gives CDR1 SNHLY, CDR2 FYNNEI. Trimming stripped 4 bases from V and 3 bases from J, with 15 bases between. The CDR3 region has the DNA TGTGCCAGCAGTGCCCGGGACACCTTCTACTATGGCTACACCTTC. It codes for CASSARDTFYYGYTF. The full variable domain, in which reference TRBV2 and TRBJ1-2 provide the parts outside the CDR3, is EPEVTQTPSHQVTQMGQEVILRCVPISNHLYFYWYRQILGQKVEFLVSFYNNEISEKSEIFDDQFSVERPDGSNFTLKIRSTKLEDSAMYFCASSARDTFYYGYTFGSGTRLTVV.

This clonotype was detected only once. This rearrangement joins TRBV2 to TRBJ2-7; weak D call: TRBD2 (6 bases). The CDR3 totals 15 residues. The V and J ends lost 4 bases and 2 bases respectively, with 15 bases between them. Germline-derived CDR1 and CDR2 are SNHLY and FYNNEI. CDR3 sequence (DNA): TGTGCCAGCAGTGCTGGAGGGGTTTTAACCTACGAGCAGTACTTC. Its translation: CASSAGGVLTYEQYF.

This clonotype was seen a few times. The chain combines TRBV5-5 with TRBJ2-5, with 8 bases lining up with TRBD1. This CDR3 region has 16 residues. The trim removed 0 bases at V and 5 bases at J, leaving 9 bases unmatched. Germline V CDR1 and CDR2: SGHKS, YYEKEE (reference sequence). The CDR3: CASSLAGGQGSETQYF. CDR3 DNA: TGTGCCAGCAGCTTGGCTGGAGGACAGGGTTCGGAGACCCAGTACTTC.

In this sample, this clonotype turned up many times. This chain uses TRBV3-1 with TRBJ1-2; the D gene is possibly TRBD1 (5 bases). CDR1 and CDR2 (germline): LGHDT, YNNKEL (reference sequence). CDR3 length: 14 residues. Trimming pared 9 bases from V and 2 bases from J, leaving 16 bases between. The CDR3 DNA reads TGTGCCAGTGGGCAAAGGGCAGGGAACTATGGCTACACCTTC. Protein product: CASGQRAGNYGYTF.

Turning to this clonotype: No DNA is shown, since the ends of the CDR3 on it are uncertain; the CDR3 is the one TCRdb lists. The CDR3 protein is CASSIYLCSVVPGLALDTQYF. The rearrangement joins TRBV4-2 to TRBJ2-3; TRBD2, the table's D call, lacks a check against the DNA. The CDR3 comprises 21 residues, both ends counted. Per the germline V gene, CDR1 is LGHNA and CDR2 is YNFKEQ.

This clonotype was detected only a few times. It is unclear where the CDR3 begins or ends on the DNA, so no DNA is shown, and the CDR3 is as TCRdb lists it. The CDR3 protein is CASSSQGFTGSCFF. The chain carries TRBV6-6 and TRBJ2-2; the D segment call TRBD1 is taken from the table without a DNA check. CDR1 is MNHNY and CDR2 is SVGAGI in the germline V gene (reference sequence). The CDR3 sequence runs 14 residues, both termini included.

This clonotype has ten or more counts. This chain uses TRBV19 with TRBJ2-7, with D perhaps TRBD2 (5 bases). V lost 4 bases to trimming and J lost 2 bases, with 9 bases between them. In germline, CDR1 is LNHDA, CDR2 SQIVND (reference sequence). This CDR3 is built from 13 residues. For the CDR3, the DNA is TGTGCCAGTAGTACCACTAGGGCCTACGAGCAGTACTTC. This translates into CASSTTRAYEQYF.

This clonotype was counted at least ten times. The chain uses TRBV7-9 and TRBJ2-1; no definite D call. Germline CDR1 and CDR2: SEHNR and FQNEAQ (reference sequence). This CDR3 is built from 11 residues. V dropped 5 bases and J dropped 8 bases, with 7 bases sitting between them. The CDR3 reads CASSPLDEQFF. CDR3 coding DNA: TGTGCCAGCAGCCCACTCGATGAGCAGTTCTTC. Drawing the rest from reference TRBV7-9 and TRBJ2-1, the complete variable domain is DTGVSQNPRHKITKRGQNVTFRCDPISEHNRLYWYRQTLGQGPEFLTYFQNEAQLEKSRLLSDRFSAERPKGSFSTLEIQRTEQGDSAMYLCASSPLDEQFFGPGTRLTVL.

This clonotype was seen ten or more times. V is TRBV6-4 and J is TRBJ1-6; 9 bases align to TRBD1. With 4 bases clipped from V and 5 bases from J, the junction kept 0 bases outside the gene matches. Germline V lookup: CDR1 MRHNA, CDR2 SNTAGT. The CDR3 spans 14 residues. The CDR3 nucleotides are TGTGCCAGCAGTGGGGACAGGGATAATTCACCCCTCCACTTT. Its translation: CASSGDRDNSPLHF.

There are many counts of this clonotype. The V gene is TRBV20-1, the J gene TRBJ2-2, with D possibly being TRBD1 or TRBD2 (6 bases each). V shed 6 bases and J shed 5 bases, with 13 bases lying between them. The CDR3 spans 13 residues. The germline gives CDR1 DFQATT, CDR2 SNEGSKA (reference sequence). CDR3 DNA sequence: TGCAGTGCCTTCGTAGGGGGGACCGGGGAGCTGTTTTTT. Translating gives CSAFVGGTGELFF.

This clonotype was counted ten times or more. This chain connects TRBV30 to TRBJ1-2, with D tentatively TRBD1 (5 bases). This CDR3 contains 14 residues. Per the germline V gene, CDR1 is GTSNPN and CDR2 is SVGIG (reference sequence). The ends were cut back, 5 bases at V and 6 bases at J, with 19 bases in the middle. CDR3 loop: CAWLSGRTLHGYTF. CDR3 DNA: TGTGCCTGGCTGTCGGGACGGACGTTACATGGCTACACCTTC.

This clonotype occurred many times. J is TRBJ2-7 and V is TRBV13; TRBD1 might be the D (6 bases). Trimming cost V 6 bases and J 2 bases, with 20 bases left between them. Germline loops: CDR1 PRHDT, CDR2 FYEKMQ (reference sequence). The CDR3 covers 16 residues. CDR3 sequence: CASSIRGSQSPYEQYF. The CDR3 coding sequence is TGTGCCAGCAGTATTAGGGGGTCTCAGTCCCCCTACGAGCAGTACTTC. The whole variable domain, remainder taken from reference TRBV13 and TRBJ2-7, is AAGVIQSPRHLIKEKRETATLKCYPIPRHDTVYWYQQGPGQDPQFLISFYEKMQSDKGSIPDRFSAQQFSDYHSELNMSSLELGDSALYFCASSIRGSQSPYEQYFGPGTRLTVT.

This clonotype was seen at least ten times. The rearrangement joins TRBV10-3 to TRBJ2-7, with D perhaps matching TRBD1 (5 bases). The CDR3 has 16 residues. Germline V gene sequence: CDR1 ENHRY, CDR2 SYGVKD. V was trimmed by 3 bases and J by 0 bases, leaving 15 bases between them. The CDR3 spells CAISEGFPGNSYEQYF. The DNA of the CDR3 is TGTGCCATCAGTGAAGGGTTCCCAGGGAACTCCTACGAGCAGTACTTC.

This clonotype was recorded at least ten times. The genes are TRBV15 and TRBJ2-5; 12 nucleotides match TRBD2. Germline lookup yields CDR1 LNHNV and CDR2 YYDKDF (reference sequence). The V and J ends lost 5 bases and 1 base, in that order; junction bases with no gene match: 5. The CDR3 runs to 16 residues. CDR3 bases: TGTGCCACCAGCTTAGGACTAGCGGGGTTCCAAGAGACCCAGTACTTC. This encodes CATSLGLAGFQETQYF. Variable domain in full (rest from reference TRBV15 and TRBJ2-5): DAMVIQNPRYQVTQFGKPVTLSCSQTLNHNVMYWYQQKSSQAPKLLFHYYDKDFNNEADTPDNFQSRRPNTSFCFLDIRSPGLGDTAMYLCATSLGLAGFQETQYFGPGTRLLVL.

This clonotype was seen many times. This chain links TRBV11-2 with TRBJ2-7; D gene ambiguous. CDR1 and CDR2 from the germline V gene are SGHAT and FQNNGV. CDR3 size: 12 residues. Trimming shortened V by 5 bases and J by 0 bases, and 5 bases separated the two germline ends. The CDR3 spells CASSRISYEQYF. CDR3 nucleotides: TGTGCCAGCAGCCGTATCTCCTACGAGCAGTACTTC.

This clonotype was detected many times. V gene TRBV20-1 combines with J gene TRBJ2-7; the D gene is possibly TRBD1 (6 bases). This CDR3 is 15 amino acids long. V was clipped by 3 bases and J by 4 bases, with 19 bases between them. From germline, CDR1 is DFQATT and CDR2 SNEGSKA (reference sequence). The CDR3 DNA follows: TGCAGTGCTAGGATTCTTCTCGGACAGACATACGAGCAGTACTTC. Residues: CSARILLGQTYEQYF.